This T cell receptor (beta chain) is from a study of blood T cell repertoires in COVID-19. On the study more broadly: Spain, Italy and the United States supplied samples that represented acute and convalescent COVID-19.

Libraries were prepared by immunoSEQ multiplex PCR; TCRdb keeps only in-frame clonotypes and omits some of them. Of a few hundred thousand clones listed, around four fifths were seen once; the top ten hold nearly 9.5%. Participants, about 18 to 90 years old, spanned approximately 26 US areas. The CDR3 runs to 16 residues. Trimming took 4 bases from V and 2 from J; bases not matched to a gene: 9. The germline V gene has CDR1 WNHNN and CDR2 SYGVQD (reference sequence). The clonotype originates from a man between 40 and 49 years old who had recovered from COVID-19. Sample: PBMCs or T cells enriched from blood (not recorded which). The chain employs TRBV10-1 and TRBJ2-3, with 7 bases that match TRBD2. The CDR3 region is CASSGATSGDTDTQYF. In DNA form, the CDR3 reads TGCGCCAGCAGTGGGGCAACCAGCGGGGACACAGATACGCAGTATTTT.